Following are 16 T cell receptor beta chains from one sample sequenced in a study of blood T cell repertoires in COVID-19. TCRdb keeps only in-frame clones here, not all; method: immunoSEQ multiplex PCR. This sample has 380,000 or so clones; roughly 90% occur once, and the top ten carry over 0.9%. Specimen: PBMCs or T cells enriched from blood (not recorded which). All receptors come from a woman aged 25 to 39 with acute COVID-19.

The CDR3 bases are TGCGCCAGCATAGGGAAAGGACTAGCTTCCGATACGCAGTATTTT. Protein: CASIGKGLASDTQYF. The chain recombines TRBV4-1 with TRBJ2-3; 8 positions agree with TRBD2. The CDR3 consists of 15 residues. V shed 7 bases, J shed 6 bases, and the junction held 12 bases outside the gene matches. The germline CDR1 and CDR2 sequences are MGHRA and YSYEKL.

The chain uses TRBV7-8 and TRBJ1-2, with 9 positions matching TRBD1. V shed 5 bases and J 0 bases; nucleotides not matched to a gene: 10. The germline V gene encodes CDR1 SGHVS and CDR2 FQNEAQ. CDR3 size: 17 residues. The chain's CDR3 is CASSRGQGSGTNYGYTF. CDR3 in DNA: TGTGCCAGCAGCCGAGGACAGGGGTCAGGCACTAACTATGGCTACACCTTC.

The chain carries TRBV23-1 and TRBJ1-5; no reliable D call. TRBV23-1 is treated as an ORF (open reading frame) with a function not yet certain. Trimming stripped 0 bases from V and 4 bases from J, with 13 bases between. There are 16 residues in the CDR3. This CDR3 reads CASSQSATPKNQPQHF. CDR3 sequence (DNA): TGCGCCAGCAGTCAATCTGCGACACCTAAAAATCAGCCCCAGCATTTT.

Concerning this clone itself: The same CDR3 also results from other DNA sequences found in this sample. CDR3 in DNA: TGTGCCAGCAGTGAACAGGGTTGGGGCTACACCTTC. Protein sequence: CASSEQGWGYTF. The chain recombines TRBV2 with TRBJ1-2, with TRBD1 as a possible D gene (5 bases). Germline CDR1 and CDR2: SNHLY and FYNNEI. The CDR3 loop spans 12 amino acids. The V end was cut by 2 bases, the J end by 8 bases, with 9 bases between. The full variable domain, in which reference TRBV2 and TRBJ1-2 provide the parts outside the CDR3, is EPEVTQTPSHQVTQMGQEVILRCVPISNHLYFYWYRQILGQKVEFLVSFYNNEISEKSEIFDDQFSVERPDGSNFTLKIRSTKLEDSAMYFCASSEQGWGYTFGSGTRLTVV.

The J gene is TRBJ1-4, the V gene TRBV10-3; 9 nucleotides match TRBD1. The trim removed 0 bases at V and 16 bases at J, leaving 6 bases unmatched. The length of the CDR3 is 13 residues. The germline CDR1 and CDR2 sequences are ENHRY and SYGVKD. CDR3 bases: TGTGCCATCAGTGAGTCGGGCGGGACAGGGCCGTTTTTT. This codes for CAISESGGTGPFF.

The chain employs TRBV5-1 and TRBJ1-2, with 7 nucleotides matching TRBD1. The ends lost 4 bases at V and 4 bases at J; junction bases unmatched: 7. The CDR3 runs 14 residues. Germline V gene sequence: CDR1 SGHRS, CDR2 YFSETQ. Here the CDR3 reads CASSPEDRAYGYTF. CDR3 in DNA: TGCGCCAGCAGCCCAGAAGACAGGGCCTATGGCTACACCTTC.

The rearrangement links TRBV25-1 to TRBJ2-7, with 7 bases that match TRBD2. The germline CDR1 and CDR2 sequences are MGHDK and SYGVNS. The CDR3 covers 13 residues. V lost 1 base, J lost 7 bases, and 4 bases stayed unmatched. The CDR3 protein is CASSEWGGKEQYF. CDR3 DNA sequence: TGTGCCAGCAGTGAATGGGGGGGTAAGGAGCAGTACTTC.

V and J are TRBV6-5 and TRBJ1-5, with D perhaps matching TRBD1 (5 bases). The CDR3 consists of 14 residues. V was clipped by 9 bases and J by 6 bases, with 18 bases between them. Germline CDR1 reads MNHEY; CDR2 reads SVGAGI. CDR3 sequence reads: CASGRRQGGQPQHF. CDR3 nucleotide sequence: TGTGCCAGTGGAAGGCGGCAGGGTGGTCAGCCCCAGCATTTT.

The CDR3 DNA reads as TGTGCCAGTAGTATGGACAGGTACGACACTGAAGCTTTCTTT. Translating it yields CASSMDRYDTEAFF. The genes are TRBV19 and TRBJ1-1; 7 bases fit TRBD1. Germline V lookup: CDR1 LNHDA, CDR2 SQIVND (reference sequence). V lost 3 bases to trimming and J lost 3 bases; unmatched junction nucleotides: 4. The CDR3 contains 14 residues.

J is TRBJ1-2 and V is TRBV24-1, with 9 bases that match TRBD1. This CDR3 is built from 14 residues. The germline gives CDR1 KGHDR, CDR2 SFDVKD. The junction had 3 bases not matched to a gene; V was cut back by 4 bases and J by 4 bases. CDR3 DNA: TGTGCCACCAGTGACATGGACAGGGGCTATGGCTACACCTTC. Translating gives CATSDMDRGYGYTF.

V usage is TRBV5-1 and J usage is TRBJ2-7; no firm D call. The CDR3 covers 15 residues. With 5 bases removed from V and 1 base from J, the gap between germline ends came to 16 bases. The germline V gene encodes CDR1 SGHRS and CDR2 YFSETQ. The CDR3 loop reads CASRSEVAGSYEQYF. In DNA form, the CDR3 reads TGCGCCAGCAGATCAGAGGTGGCCGGGTCCTACGAGCAGTACTTC.

The chain has TRBV11-2 and TRBJ1-1; no reliable D call. The V end was cut by 0 bases, the J end by 1 base, with 15 bases between. The CDR3 extends over 17 amino acids. Per germline, CDR1 SGHAT and CDR2 FQNNGV. The CDR3 sequence: CASSLDQFTRGNTEAFF. The DNA of the CDR3 is TGTGCCAGCAGCTTAGATCAGTTTACGAGAGGGAACACTGAAGCTTTCTTT.

This clone was detected only once. The J gene is TRBJ2-1, the V gene TRBV12-3 or TRBV12-4, with a weak D call TRBD1 (5 bases). The CDR3 spans 12 residues. Trimming cost V 4 bases and J 8 bases, with 9 bases left between them. CDR3 nucleotides: TGTGCCAGCAGTTCAGGGTACCATGAGCAGTTCTTC. Protein product: CASSSGYHEQFF.

The chain combines TRBV7-3 with TRBJ1-3; D might be TRBD1 (6 bases). Germline values: CDR1 SGHTA, CDR2 FQGTGA. V dropped 6 bases and J dropped 4 bases, with 16 bases sitting between them. The CDR3 has 15 amino acids. The CDR3 bases are TGTGCCAGCAGTCGGTTTCCAGGGGTAGGAAACACCATATATTTT. It yields the protein CASSRFPGVGNTIYF.

The chain is built from TRBV24-1 and TRBJ1-5; D is uncertain. Germline V gene lookup returns CDR1 KGHDR and CDR2 SFDVKD. The V end was cut by 1 base, the J end by 2 bases, with 17 bases between. The CDR3 contains 18 residues. The CDR3 here is CATSDFRQPHMGNQPQHF. The CDR3 nucleotides are TGTGCCACCAGTGATTTTAGACAACCCCATATGGGCAATCAGCCCCAGCATTTT.

V and J are TRBV19 and TRBJ1-4; the D is unclear. Germline lookup yields CDR1 LNHDA and CDR2 SQIVND (reference sequence). V lost 3 bases and J 4 bases, leaving 12 bases between the germline ends. The CDR3 length is 15 residues. For the CDR3, the DNA is TGTGCCAGTAGTATGGGGAGGAGAATTAATGAAAAACTGTTTTTT. Its translation is CASSMGRRINEKLFF.